This T cell receptor (beta chain) was captured by sequencing in a study of OX40 agonist ivuxolimab in advanced cancers. Background on the study: At doses from 0.01 to 10 mg/kg, patients were given intravenous ivuxolimab every 2 weeks. Study-wide findings and caveats: The study did not work out the antigen specificity of the expanded peripheral T cells.

About this clone itself: What it binds is not known.

Clones were read by immunoSEQ multiplex PCR, and TCRdb kept only the in-frame ones, dropping some. The sample contains about 21,000 clones, about four fifths of which appear only once. The starting material was CD4+ or CD8+ T cells sorted from blood, obtained in a trial of the OX40 agonist ivuxolimab. The receptor was isolated from an adult with an advanced solid tumor such as melanoma, head and neck, liver or kidney cancer.

CDR3 sequence reads: CASSIQGEQFF. CDR3 nucleotides: TGTGCCAGTAGTATCCAAGGTGAGCAGTTCTTC. V is TRBV19 and J is TRBJ2-1; D is ambiguous. V was shortened by 3 bases and J by 9 bases, with 6 bases between the two germline ends. Germline V lookup: CDR1 LNHDA, CDR2 SQIVND (reference sequence). This CDR3 has 11 amino acids.